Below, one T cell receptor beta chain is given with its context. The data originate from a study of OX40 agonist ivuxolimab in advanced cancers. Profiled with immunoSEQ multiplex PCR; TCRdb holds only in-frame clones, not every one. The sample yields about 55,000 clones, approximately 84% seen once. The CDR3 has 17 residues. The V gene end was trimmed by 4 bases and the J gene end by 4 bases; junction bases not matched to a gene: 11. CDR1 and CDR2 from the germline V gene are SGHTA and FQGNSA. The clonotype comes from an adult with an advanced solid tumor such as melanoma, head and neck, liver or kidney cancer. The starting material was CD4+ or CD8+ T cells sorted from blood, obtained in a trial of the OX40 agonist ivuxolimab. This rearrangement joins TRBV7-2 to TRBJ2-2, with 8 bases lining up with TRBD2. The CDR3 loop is CASSSALAGGATGELFF. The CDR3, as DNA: TGTGCCAGCAGCTCAGCTTTGGCGGGAGGAGCCACCGGGGAGCTGTTTTTT.